The 9 T cell receptor beta chains in this list originate from one sample, sequenced in a study of cytomegalovirus exposure and HLA in healthy donors. The PCR was carried out with 60 Vbeta primers and 13 Jbeta primers. Profiled with immunoSEQ multiplex PCR; TCRdb holds only in-frame clones, not every one. Among some 170,000 clones listed, roughly a tenth were seen once. Sequenced sample: PBMCs. The source of these receptors is a woman in her 30s in good health and CMV-seropositive.

Remarks on this clone: In the same sample, other DNA sequences code for this CDR3. The V and J genes are TRBV4-1 and TRBJ2-7, with 8 nucleotides matching TRBD2. Losses at the gene ends were 1 base for V and 6 bases for J; bases not matched to a gene: 11. The V gene's germline CDR1 is MGHRA and CDR2 YSYEKL. The CDR3 contains 16 residues. CDR3 coding DNA: TGCGCCAGCAGCCAAGCTCCGCGGGAGGTAGCCGGCGAGCAGTACTTC. This encodes CASSQAPREVAGEQYF.

The table lists this clone with a few counts. V usage is TRBV5-1 and J usage is TRBJ2-5; 8 bases map to TRBD2. Germline V gene data show CDR1 as SGHRS and CDR2 as YFSETQ. This CDR3 spans 15 amino acids. V gave up 4 bases and J gave up 3 bases; unmatched junction bases: 8. The DNA for the CDR3 is TGCGCCAGCAGCATCCCGGGACTAGAGAAAGAGACCCAGTACTTC. Translated, it gives CASSIPGLEKETQYF.

This clone was detected only a few times. The chain links TRBV2 to TRBJ2-4; no firm D call. This CDR3 contains 11 residues. Germline V gives CDR1 SNHLY, CDR2 FYNNEI. V was trimmed by 5 bases and J by 6 bases, leaving 5 bases between them. The CDR3 loop is CASSPGNIQYF. CDR3 DNA sequence: TGTGCCAGCAGTCCCGGAAACATTCAGTACTTC.

This clone was detected a few times. The chain joins TRBV27 to TRBJ2-2, with TRBD1 identical over 9 bases. This CDR3 has 16 residues. Germline assignment: CDR1 MNHEY and CDR2 SMNVEV (reference sequence). J lost 0 bases, V lost 6 bases, and 5 bases had no gene match. As DNA, the CDR3 is TGTGCCAGCAGACCGGGACAGGGTGCGAACACCGGGGAGCTGTTTTTT. This translates into CASRPGQGANTGELFF.

V gene TRBV9 combines with J gene TRBJ2-1; D perhaps matches TRBD2 (6 bases). V was pared by 0 bases and J by 9 bases, with 10 bases between. Looked up from germline, CDR1 is SGDLS and CDR2 is YYNGEE. This CDR3 contains 13 residues. The DNA for the CDR3 is TGTGCCAGCAGCGTAGAGGAGGGGACTGAGCAGTTCTTC. It yields the protein CASSVEEGTEQFF.

V and J are TRBV30 and TRBJ2-5, with D perhaps TRBD2 (6 bases). The J call is doubtful: the DNA matches TRBJ2-7 better. In germline, CDR1 is GTSNPN, CDR2 SVGIG (reference sequence). The CDR3 loop spans 14 amino acids. DNA of the CDR3: TGTGCCGGAGGCTTCGGGAGTAGTAGATACGAGCAGTACTTC. Translated: CAGGFGSSRYEQYF.

The sample holds a few counts of this clone. V and J are TRBV19 and TRBJ2-5; 8 bases align to TRBD2. This CDR3 comprises 16 residues. The junction had 14 bases not matched to a gene; V was cut back by 6 bases and J by 5 bases. Germline CDR1 reads LNHDA; CDR2 reads SQIVND (reference sequence). The CDR3 coding sequence is TGTGCCAGTAGGTCGGCAAGCGGGAGTGGGACGGAGACCCAGTACTTC. It codes for CASRSASGSGTETQYF.

This clone was counted a few times. The chain recombines TRBV2 with TRBJ1-5; TRBD1 is a possible D gene (6 bases). CDR1 is SNHLY and CDR2 is FYNNEI in the germline V gene. The CDR3 is 13 amino acids. V was cut by 4 bases and J by 8 bases, with 12 bases left in between. The CDR3 loop reads CASSGRGYKPQHF. The CDR3 nucleotides read TGTGCCAGCAGTGGAAGGGGGTACAAGCCCCAGCATTTT. The complete variable domain, with remaining parts taken from reference TRBV2 and TRBJ1-5, reads EPEVTQTPSHQVTQMGQEVILRCVPISNHLYFYWYRQILGQKVEFLVSFYNNEISEKSEIFDDQFSVERPDGSNFTLKIRSTKLEDSAMYFCASSGRGYKPQHFGDGTRLSIL.

The V call is TRBV7-2, the J call TRBJ2-1; D is undetermined. V dropped 2 bases and J dropped 0 bases, with 5 bases sitting between them. The CDR3 totals 14 residues. The germline V gene encodes CDR1 SGHTA and CDR2 FQGNSA. In DNA, the CDR3 is TGTGCCAGCAGCTTAAGGAGCTCCTACAATGAGCAGTTCTTC. This gives the protein CASSLRSSYNEQFF.